What follows describes a single TCR beta chain. Time point reported: peripheral blood 6 weeks after treatment start. In germline, CDR1 is MNHNS, CDR2 SASEGT. The CDR3 length is 13 residues. Trimming took 6 bases from V and 9 from J, leaving 15 bases between them. The table came from immunoSEQ multiplex PCR; TCRdb's copy has only in-frame clones and leaves some out. The table has over 100,000 clones, less than 95% seen once. This record comes from a study of PD-L1 blockade in urothelial cancer. The starting material was PBMCs, obtained around atezolizumab (anti-PD-L1) treatment. This chain links TRBV6-1 with TRBJ2-1, with D perhaps TRBD1 (5 bases). The TCR sequence derives from a man aged 60 to 75 with urothelial cancer. CDR3 coding DNA: TGTGCCAGCAGGGTGAAAAGCGACAGTGAGCAGTTCTTC. Its translation is CASRVKSDSEQFF.